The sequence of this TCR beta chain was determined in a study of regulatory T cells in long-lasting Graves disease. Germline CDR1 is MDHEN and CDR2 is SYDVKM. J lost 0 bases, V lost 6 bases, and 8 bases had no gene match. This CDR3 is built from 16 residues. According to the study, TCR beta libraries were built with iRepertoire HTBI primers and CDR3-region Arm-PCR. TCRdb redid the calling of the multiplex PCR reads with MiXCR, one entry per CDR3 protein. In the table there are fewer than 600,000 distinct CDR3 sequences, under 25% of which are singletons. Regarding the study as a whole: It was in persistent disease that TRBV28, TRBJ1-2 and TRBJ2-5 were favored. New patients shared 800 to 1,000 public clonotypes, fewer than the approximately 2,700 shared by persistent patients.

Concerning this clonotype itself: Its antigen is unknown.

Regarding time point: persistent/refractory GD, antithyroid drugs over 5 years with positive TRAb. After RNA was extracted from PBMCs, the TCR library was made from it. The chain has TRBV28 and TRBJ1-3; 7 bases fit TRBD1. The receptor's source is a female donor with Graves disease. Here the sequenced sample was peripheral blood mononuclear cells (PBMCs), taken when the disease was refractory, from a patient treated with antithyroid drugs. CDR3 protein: CASRKTGWDSGNTIYF. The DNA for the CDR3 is TGTGCCAGCAGAAAGACAGGGTGGGACTCTGGAAACACCATATATTTT.